A selection of T cell receptor beta chains follows, all from one sample in a study of T cells after posttransplantation cyclophosphamide. The data were produced by immunoSEQ multiplex PCR, yet TCRdb's version contains in-frame clones alone and is incomplete. The sample has under 15,000 clones, roughly four fifths seen once. Sequencing used memory CD4+ T cells sorted from PBMCs. These receptors were collected from a man aged 45-65 years in good health, CMV-negative, and a related stem cell transplant donor. The CDR3 runs from the conserved cysteine through the conserved F or W. A D gene is named only where the DNA matches it firmly. Only some rows state a clone size, as once, few, many or a class for expanded clones.

abundance	v_gene	j_gene	d_gene	CDR3aa
once	TRBV6-1	TRBJ2-7	-	CASSEAGGGGSSPYEQYF
-	TRBV14	TRBJ2-7	TRBD1	CASSRLGQEKYEQYF
-	TRBV9	TRBJ2-1	-	CASSAPGTPYDHNEQFF
-	TRBV13	-	-	CASSLGRRGSYEQYF
-	TRBV5-6	TRBJ1-3	TRBD1	CASSLDRGFSGNTIYF
-	TRBV5-4	TRBJ2-7	TRBD1	CASSWDSYEQYF
-	TRBV6-1	TRBJ1-6	-	CASSRQAINSPLHF
-	TRBV5-6	TRBJ1-3	TRBD1	CASSSLGTGVGRGNTIYF
-	TRBV30	TRBJ2-6	-	CACSRDSGANVLTF
-	TRBV7-9	TRBJ2-1	-	CASSFDLLRDEQFF
-	TRBV6-1	TRBJ2-7	TRBD1	CASSLGGQGYYEQYF
-	TRBV6-5	TRBJ1-1	-	CASSDGTLDEAFF
-	TRBV7-3	TRBJ2-7	-	CASSFDRYSYEQYF
-	TRBV4-2	TRBJ1-1	-	CASSQGWQENTEAFF
-	TRBV18	TRBJ1-5	-	CASCPDGEGEPQHF
-	TRBV25-1	TRBJ2-2	-	CASSSSSRIGELFF
few	TRBV7-8	TRBJ1-1	-	CASSPDRHTEAFF